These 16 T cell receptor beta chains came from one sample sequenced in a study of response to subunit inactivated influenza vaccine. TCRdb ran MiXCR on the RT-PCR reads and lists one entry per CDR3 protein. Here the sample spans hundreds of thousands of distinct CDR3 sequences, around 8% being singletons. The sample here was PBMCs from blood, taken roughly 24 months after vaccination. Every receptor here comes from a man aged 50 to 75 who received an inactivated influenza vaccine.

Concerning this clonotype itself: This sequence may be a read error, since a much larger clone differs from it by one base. The CDR3: CASIMGLAAEQYF. In DNA form, the CDR3 reads TGTGCCAGCATAATGGGACTAGCAGCCGAGCAGTACTTC. V gene TRBV6-2 or TRBV6-3 combines with J gene TRBJ2-7; the match to TRBD2 covers 9 bases. The trim removed 7 bases at V and 6 bases at J, leaving 7 bases unmatched. The V gene's germline CDR1 is MNHEY and CDR2 SVGEGT. The CDR3 runs 13 residues.

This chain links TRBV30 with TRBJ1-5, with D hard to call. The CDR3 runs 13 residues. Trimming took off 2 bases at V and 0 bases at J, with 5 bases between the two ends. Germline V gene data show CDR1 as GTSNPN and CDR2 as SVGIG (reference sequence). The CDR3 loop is CAWSINSNQPQHF. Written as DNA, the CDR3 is TGTGCCTGGAGTATCAATAGCAATCAGCCCCAGCATTTT. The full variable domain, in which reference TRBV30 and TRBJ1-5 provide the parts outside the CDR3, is SQTIHQWPATLVQPVGSPLSLECTVEGTSNPNLYWYRQAAGRGLQLLFYSVGIGQISSEVPQNLSASRPQDRQFILSSKKLLLSDSGFYLCAWSINSNQPQHFGDGTRLSIL.

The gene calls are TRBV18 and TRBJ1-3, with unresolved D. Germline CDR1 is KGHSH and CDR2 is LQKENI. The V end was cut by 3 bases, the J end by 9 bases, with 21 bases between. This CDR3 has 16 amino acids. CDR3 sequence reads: CASSPDSRPGLGTIYF. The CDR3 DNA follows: TGTGCCAGCTCACCTGATTCACGGCCGGGATTAGGCACCATATATTTT.

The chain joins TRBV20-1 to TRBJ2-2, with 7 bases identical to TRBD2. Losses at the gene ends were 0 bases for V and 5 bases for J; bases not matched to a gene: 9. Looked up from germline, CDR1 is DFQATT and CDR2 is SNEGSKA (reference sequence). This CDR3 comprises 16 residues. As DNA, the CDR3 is TGCAGTGCTAGAGATTGGGCGGGAGAAGGTACCGGGGAGCTGTTTTTT. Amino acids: CSARDWAGEGTGELFF.

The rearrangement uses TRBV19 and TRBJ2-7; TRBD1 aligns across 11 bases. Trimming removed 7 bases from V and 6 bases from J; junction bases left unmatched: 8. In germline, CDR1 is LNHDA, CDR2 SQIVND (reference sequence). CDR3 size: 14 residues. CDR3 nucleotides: TGTGCCAGTAAACCGGGACAGGGGGAATTCGAGCAGTACTTC. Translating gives CASKPGQGEFEQYF.

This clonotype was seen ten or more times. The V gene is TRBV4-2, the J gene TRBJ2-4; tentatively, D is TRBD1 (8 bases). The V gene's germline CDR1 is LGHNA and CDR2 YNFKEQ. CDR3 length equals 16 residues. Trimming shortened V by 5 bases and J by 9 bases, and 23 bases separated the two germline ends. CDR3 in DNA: TGTGCCAGCAGCACGACAGGGGACTACGGTTCTGGCATTCAGTACTTC. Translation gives CASSTTGDYGSGIQYF.

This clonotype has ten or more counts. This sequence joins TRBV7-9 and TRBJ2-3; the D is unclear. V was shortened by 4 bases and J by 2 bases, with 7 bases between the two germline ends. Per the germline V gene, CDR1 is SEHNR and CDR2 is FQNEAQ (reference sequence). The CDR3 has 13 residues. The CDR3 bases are TGTGCCAGCAGCTCGACCTACACAGATACGCAGTATTTT. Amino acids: CASSSTYTDTQYF.

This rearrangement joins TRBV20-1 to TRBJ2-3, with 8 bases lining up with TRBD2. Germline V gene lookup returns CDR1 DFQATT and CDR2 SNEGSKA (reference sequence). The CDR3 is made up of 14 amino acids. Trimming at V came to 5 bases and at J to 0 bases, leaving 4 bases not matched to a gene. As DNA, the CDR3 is TGCAGTGCTCTTAGCGGGACGAGCACAGATACGCAGTATTTT. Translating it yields CSALSGTSTDTQYF.

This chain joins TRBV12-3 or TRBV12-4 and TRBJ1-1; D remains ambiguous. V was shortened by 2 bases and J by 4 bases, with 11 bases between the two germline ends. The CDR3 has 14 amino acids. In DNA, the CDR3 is TGTGCCAGCAGTTTATTAGTGGCGGGCACTGAAGCTTTCTTT. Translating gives CASSLLVAGTEAFF.

The CDR3 protein is CASSLKDRGQPQHF. CDR3 DNA sequence: TGTGCCAGCAGTTTAAAGGACAGGGGTCAGCCCCAGCATTTT. V and J are TRBV27 and TRBJ1-5; 9 nucleotides line up with TRBD1. The V segment lost 2 bases and the J segment 6 bases; nucleotides outside the gene matches: 2. Germline CDR1 MNHEY, CDR2 SMNVEV (reference sequence). The length of the CDR3 is 14 residues.

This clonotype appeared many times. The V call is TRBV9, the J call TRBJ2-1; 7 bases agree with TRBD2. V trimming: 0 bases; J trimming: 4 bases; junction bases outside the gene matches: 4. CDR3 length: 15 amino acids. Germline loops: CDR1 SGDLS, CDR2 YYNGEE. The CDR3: CASSVGLAGYNEQFF. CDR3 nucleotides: TGTGCCAGCAGCGTAGGGTTAGCGGGTTACAATGAGCAGTTCTTC.

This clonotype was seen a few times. CDR3 nucleotide sequence: TGCAGTGCCCACTCGGGACTCCGGAACACTGAAGCTTTCTTT. Protein product: CSAHSGLRNTEAFF. The gene calls are TRBV20-1 and TRBJ1-1, with TRBD1 as a possible D gene (5 bases). The germline gives CDR1 DFQATT, CDR2 SNEGSKA (reference sequence). There are 14 residues in the CDR3. V lost 6 bases, J lost 1 base, and 15 bases lay in between.

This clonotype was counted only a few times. In nucleotides, the CDR3 is TGTGCCAGCAGCTTAGCCGTAGGGGTGGGAGATACGCAGTATTTT. Its translation is CASSLAVGVGDTQYF. The V call is TRBV7-2, the J call TRBJ2-3, with TRBD1 as a possible D gene (5 bases). This CDR3 is 15 amino acids long. The germline V gene has CDR1 SGHTA and CDR2 FQGNSA. V lost 0 bases and J lost 5, with 12 bases in between.

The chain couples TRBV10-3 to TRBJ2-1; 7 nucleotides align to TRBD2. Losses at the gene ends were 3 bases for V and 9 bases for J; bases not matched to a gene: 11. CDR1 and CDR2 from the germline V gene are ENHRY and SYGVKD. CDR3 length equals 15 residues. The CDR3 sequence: CAISEKNRDYIEQFF. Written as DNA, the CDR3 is TGTGCCATCAGTGAAAAAAACCGGGACTATATTGAGCAGTTCTTC.

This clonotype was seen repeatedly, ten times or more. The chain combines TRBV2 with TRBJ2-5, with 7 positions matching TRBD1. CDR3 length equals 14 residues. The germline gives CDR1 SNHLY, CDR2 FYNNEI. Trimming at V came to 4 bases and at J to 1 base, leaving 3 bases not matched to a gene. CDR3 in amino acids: CASSVRDSQETQYF. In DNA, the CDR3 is TGTGCCAGCAGTGTCCGGGACAGCCAAGAGACCCAGTACTTC.

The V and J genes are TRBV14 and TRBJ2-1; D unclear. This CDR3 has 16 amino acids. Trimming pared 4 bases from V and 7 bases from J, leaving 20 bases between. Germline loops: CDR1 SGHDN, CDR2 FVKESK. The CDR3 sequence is CASSPGNSQEENEQFF. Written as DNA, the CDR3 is TGTGCCAGCAGCCCCGGTAACAGCCAAGAGGAAAATGAGCAGTTCTTC. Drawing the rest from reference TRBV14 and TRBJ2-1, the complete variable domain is EAGVTQFPSHSVIEKGQTVTLRCDPISGHDNLYWYRRVMGKEIKFLLHFVKESKQDESGMPNNRFLAERTGGTYSTLKVQPAELEDSGVYFCASSPGNSQEENEQFFGPGTRLTVL.